The T cell receptor (beta chain) under discussion was sequenced for a study of blood T cell repertoires in COVID-19. Study-level background: COVID-19 samples, acute and convalescent, were from the United States, Italy and Spain. Sample material is recorded as cDNA or gDNA derived from T cells, B-cell-depleted T cells, or PBMCs.

This CDR3 has 16 amino acids. J lost 1 base, V lost 3 bases, and 8 bases had no gene match. From germline, CDR1 is GTSNPN and CDR2 SVGIG (reference sequence). Original analysis: Researchers report that nucleated cell counts were estimated from reference gene primer amplification. Profiled with immunoSEQ multiplex PCR; TCRdb holds only in-frame clones, not every one. The V and J calls and clone size were taken over from that table, and D and trimming were inferred from the DNA. Here the sample spans about 340,000 clones, about 83% being singletons. Sequenced: peripheral blood. V is TRBV30 and J is TRBJ2-7; TRBD1 matches at 11 bases. This TCR came from a man aged 30-40 years with active or convalescent COVID-19. In DNA form, the CDR3 reads TGTGCCTGGAGCCCCGGGACAGGGGGGGGGTCCTACGAGCAGTACTTC. It translates to CAWSPGTGGGSYEQYF.